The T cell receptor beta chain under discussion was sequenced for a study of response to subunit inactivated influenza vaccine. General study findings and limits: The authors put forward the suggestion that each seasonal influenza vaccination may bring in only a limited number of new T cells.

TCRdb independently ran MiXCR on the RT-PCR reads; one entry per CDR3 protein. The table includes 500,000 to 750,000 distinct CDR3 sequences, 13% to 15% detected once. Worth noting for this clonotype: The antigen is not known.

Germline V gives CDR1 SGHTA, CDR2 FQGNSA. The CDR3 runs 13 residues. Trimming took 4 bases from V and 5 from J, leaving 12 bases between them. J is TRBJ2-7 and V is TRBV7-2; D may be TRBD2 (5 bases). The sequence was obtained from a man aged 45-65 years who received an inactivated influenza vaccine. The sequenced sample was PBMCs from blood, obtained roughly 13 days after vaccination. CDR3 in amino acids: CASSSSRRHEQYF. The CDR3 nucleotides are TGTGCCAGCAGCTCCTCCAGGAGGCACGAGCAGTACTTC.